Listed here is a single TCR beta chain. Its antigen is not known. The sample originates from a study of cytomegalovirus exposure and HLA in healthy donors. Looked up from germline, CDR1 is LGHNA and CDR2 is YSLEER. This CDR3 spans 15 amino acids. J was trimmed by 9 bases and V by 0 bases; bases with no gene match: 6. Findings and limits, study-wide: With DRB1 most and HLA-C fewest, TCR association rates differed between HLA loci in a later analysis. Earlier analysis yielded a pattern in which most TCR beta V segments were productive about 87% or about 30% of the time. Cytomegalovirus-associated TCR beta chains were listed, numbering over 150.

A multiplex PCR was run with 60 Vbeta primers and 13 Jbeta primers. Only in-frame clones appear in the TCRdb table, and some are missing; sequencing was by immunoSEQ multiplex PCR. This sample has 150,000 to 200,000 clones, with 87% found just once. The TCR originated in a girl less than two years old in good health and CMV-seronegative. The specimen was PBMCs. The chain carries TRBV4-3 and TRBJ2-2; TRBD2 agrees at 8 bases. Here the CDR3 DNA reads TGCGCCAGCAGCCAAGAAGTTAGCGGGAAGCGGGAGCTGTTTTTT. Its protein product is CASSQEVSGKRELFF.